This T cell receptor beta chain was profiled in a study of vaccination and CD4 T cells after COVID-19. This clonotype is deemed medium-sized. No antigen is known for it. The Oncomine TCR Beta short-read assay sequenced DNA from cultured CD4+ T cells. TCRdb re-analysed the PCR reads in MiXCR, keeping a single row per CDR3 protein. The sample records over 2,000 distinct CDR3 sequences, about 25% being singletons. The sample's treatment: approximately nine-day PBMC culture with coronavirus spike peptide pools or control peptides (ViraFEST assay). Germline V CDR1 and CDR2: ENHRY, SYGVKD. Trimming removed 7 bases from V and 2 bases from J; junction bases left unmatched: 6. This CDR3 region has 14 residues.

The chain joins TRBV10-3 to TRBJ2-3; 7 positions agree with TRBD1. This TCR came from a human donor who had recovered from COVID-19. The starting material was CD4+ T cells from blood, cultured in vitro, obtained after SARS-CoV-2 vaccination. Written as DNA, the CDR3 is TGTGCCATCAAGGGGGCGTATAACACAGATACGCAGTATTTT. Translating gives CAIKGAYNTDTQYF.